These 28 T cell receptor beta chains were sequenced from one sample in a study of shared clonotypes between healthy human individuals. The repertoire was sequenced with immunoSEQ multiplex PCR; TCRdb's copy has only in-frame clones and lacks some. The sample includes approximately 1.4 million clones, around 98% of them seen just once. The specimen sequenced was naive CD4+ T cells sorted from blood. Subset of the sample: CD45RA+ positively selected. Receptors were obtained from a man aged 30-40 years in good health.

V gene TRBV2 combines with J gene TRBJ1-5; weak D call: TRBD1 (5 bases). Germline V gene lookup returns CDR1 SNHLY and CDR2 FYNNEI. V was pared by 8 bases and J by 8 bases, with 19 bases between. The CDR3 runs to 14 residues. The CDR3 sequence is CASGGTSSFEPQHF. Here the CDR3 DNA reads TGTGCCAGCGGGGGGACCTCCTCATTCGAGCCCCAGCATTTT.

The chain carries TRBV9 and TRBJ2-3; weak D call: TRBD1 (6 bases). The V gene's germline CDR1 is SGDLS and CDR2 YYNGEE. The V gene lost 3 bases and the J gene lost 1 base, with 15 bases spanning the gap. The CDR3 consists of 16 residues. In nucleotides, the CDR3 is TGTGCCAGCAGCGGACCACAGGGCGGCGGCACAGATACGCAGTATTTT. It specifies CASSGPQGGGTDTQYF. The full variable domain, in which reference TRBV9 and TRBJ2-3 provide the parts outside the CDR3, is DSGVTQTPKHLITATGQRVTLRCSPRSGDLSVYWYQQSLDQGLQFLIQYYNGEERAKGNILERFSAQQFPDLHSELNLSSLELGDSALYFCASSGPQGGGTDTQYFGPGTRLTVL.

This chain links TRBV2 with TRBJ2-1; TRBD1 matches at 10 bases. Germline V gene lookup returns CDR1 SNHLY and CDR2 FYNNEI. Trimming removed 3 bases from V and 8 bases from J; junction bases left unmatched: 4. This CDR3 has 14 amino acids. CDR3 bases: TGTGCCAGCAGTGAGGACAGGGGGTACGATGAGCAGTTCTTC. Translation: CASSEDRGYDEQFF. The full variable domain, rest sourced from reference TRBV2 and TRBJ2-1, is EPEVTQTPSHQVTQMGQEVILRCVPISNHLYFYWYRQILGQKVEFLVSFYNNEISEKSEIFDDQFSVERPDGSNFTLKIRSTKLEDSAMYFCASSEDRGYDEQFFGPGTRLTVL.

This chain joins TRBV7-2 and TRBJ1-5; D call uncertain. The V gene's germline CDR1 is SGHTA and CDR2 FQGNSA. The CDR3 contains 12 residues. V lost 1 base, J lost 12 bases, and 10 bases lay in between. CDR3 sequence reads: CASSLGVGDQHF. Written as DNA, the CDR3 is TGTGCCAGCAGCTTAGGGGTGGGAGACCAGCATTTT.

The CDR3 nucleotides read TGTGCCAGCAGCTTAGAAGGAGCGGGAGGCCGCGGAGAGACCCAGTACTTC. Amino acids: CASSLEGAGGRGETQYF. The chain couples TRBV7-2 to TRBJ2-5, with 9 bases aligning to TRBD2. The CDR3 contains 17 residues. Germline assignment: CDR1 SGHTA and CDR2 FQGNSA. The V and J ends lost 1 base and 4 bases, in that order; junction bases with no gene match: 10.

The genes are TRBV11-3 and TRBJ2-3, with 10 positions matching TRBD2. Trimming took 5 bases from V and 10 from J; bases not matched to a gene: 21. Germline CDR1 and CDR2: SGHNT and YENEEA. The CDR3 is 18 amino acids. CDR3: CASSPGGLGTSERPAQYF. The CDR3, as DNA: TGTGCCAGCAGCCCGGGGGGCCTTGGGACTAGCGAGCGTCCTGCGCAGTATTTT.

About this clone: A junction boundary mismatches the germline segment, possibly from a read error. The chain carries TRBV7-7 and TRBJ1-4, with TRBD1 identical over 7 bases. This CDR3 region has 16 residues. CDR1 and CDR2 from the germline V gene are SSHAT and FNYEAQ (reference sequence). CDR3 residues: CASSQGQRMGNEKLFF. The CDR3 DNA reads TGTGCTAGCAGCCAGGGACAGCGGATGGGAAATGAAAAACTGTTTTTT.

Details on this clone: Additional DNA sequences in this sample encode the identical CDR3. The chain's CDR3 is CASSRRDQPQHF. The CDR3 nucleotides are TGTGCCAGCAGTCGGAGGGATCAGCCCCAGCATTTT. This chain links TRBV2 with TRBJ1-5, with D unclear. Germline CDR1 and CDR2: SNHLY and FYNNEI. Deletions cut 5 bases from V and 5 bases from J, with 7 bases between. The CDR3 is 12 amino acids.

The chain carries TRBV5-4 and TRBJ2-7; D is perhaps TRBD1 or TRBD2 (5 bases each). The V end lost 4 bases, the J end lost 6 bases, and 11 bases lay between the germline ends. This CDR3 is built from 12 residues. CDR1 SGHNT and CDR2 YYREEE come from the germline V gene (reference sequence). CDR3 protein: CASSRDDVEQYF. The CDR3 nucleotides read TGTGCCAGCAGCCGGGACGATGTCGAGCAGTACTTC.

The chain joins TRBV29-1 to TRBJ1-2; possibly TRBD1 for D (6 bases). CDR1 SQVTM and CDR2 ANQGSEA come from the germline V gene. Trimming removed 4 bases from V and 1 base from J, with 19 bases in between. CDR3 length equals 16 residues. The CDR3 reads CSVVGQGPLDNYGYTF. DNA for the CDR3: TGCAGCGTTGTGGGGCAGGGGCCGCTTGATAACTATGGCTACACCTTC.

The chain employs TRBV7-6 and TRBJ2-7; TRBD1 or TRBD2 may be the D gene (6 bases each). The V end lost 7 bases, the J end lost 6 bases, and 16 bases lay between the germline ends. Germline V gene sequence: CDR1 SGHVS, CDR2 FNYEAQ. The CDR3 length is 13 residues. The CDR3 nucleotides are TGTGCCAGCATGGGGGGCGGGTCTGGCGAGCAGTACTTC. Its protein product is CASMGGGSGEQYF.

V and J are TRBV18 and TRBJ2-4; 8 bases are shared with TRBD2. This CDR3 spans 17 amino acids. Germline-derived CDR1 and CDR2 are KGHSH and LQKENI. The junction had 13 bases not matched to a gene; V was cut back by 1 base and J by 8 bases. The CDR3: CASSPLHNREGRYIQYF. CDR3 in DNA: TGTGCCAGCTCACCACTTCATAATCGGGAGGGCCGCTACATTCAGTACTTC.

Remarks on this clone: Other DNA sequences in this sample translate to the same CDR3. The rearrangement joins TRBV20-1 to TRBJ2-3; D not certain. The CDR3 loop spans 11 amino acids. Germline V gene sequence: CDR1 DFQATT, CDR2 SNEGSKA (reference sequence). V lost 3 bases and J 2 bases, leaving 3 bases between the germline ends. CDR3 sequence: CSARITDTQYF. The CDR3 bases are TGCAGTGCTAGGATCACAGATACGCAGTATTTT.

This clone was seen a few times. In the same sample, other DNA sequences code for this CDR3. V is TRBV6-5 and J is TRBJ1-5, with a possible D match to TRBD1 (5 bases). CDR3 length: 13 residues. The V gene lost 4 bases and the J gene lost 1 base, with 5 bases spanning the gap. CDR1 is MNHEY and CDR2 is SVGAGI in the germline V gene. CDR3 coding DNA: TGTGCCAGCAGTTGGGGGAGCAATCAGCCCCAGCATTTT. Translating it yields CASSWGSNQPQHF.

The V gene is TRBV7-6, the J gene TRBJ2-4; 9 nucleotides match TRBD1. V lost 2 bases, J lost 6 bases, and 5 bases stayed unmatched. The CDR3 contains 15 residues. CDR1 SGHVS and CDR2 FNYEAQ come from the germline V gene. DNA of the CDR3: TGTGCCAGCAGCTTATCGGTGGGACAGGGAAACATTCAGTACTTC. Translated: CASSLSVGQGNIQYF. The full variable domain, its missing parts supplied by reference TRBV7-6 and TRBJ2-4, is GAGVSQSPRYKVTKRGQDVALRCDPISGHVSLYWYRQALGQGPEFLTYFNYEAQQDKSGLPNDRFSAERPEGSISTLTIQRTEQRDSAMYRCASSLSVGQGNIQYFGAGTRLSVL.

This chain uses TRBV10-3 with TRBJ1-4; tentatively, D is TRBD1 (5 bases). CDR3 length: 15 amino acids. The V and J ends lost 4 bases and 7 bases respectively, with 16 bases between them. Germline CDR1 and CDR2: ENHRY and SYGVKD. The CDR3 spells CAISGDGARGEKLFF. In DNA, the CDR3 is TGTGCCATCAGTGGCGACGGGGCCAGAGGTGAAAAACTGTTTTTT.

V gene TRBV10-3 combines with J gene TRBJ2-3; 11 bases fit TRBD2. The germline V gene has CDR1 ENHRY and CDR2 SYGVKD. The ends lost 10 bases at V and 3 bases at J; junction bases unmatched: 18. This CDR3 has 18 amino acids. The CDR3 region is CATHGGRATSGNTDTQYF. The CDR3 region has the DNA TGTGCCACCCATGGGGGCAGGGCGACTAGCGGGAATACAGATACGCAGTATTTT.

The genes are TRBV21-1 and TRBJ2-7; the table calls TRBD1, which could not be checked here. TRBV21-1 is a recognized pseudogene. CDR3 length: 15 residues. CDR3 protein: CASSKGGGSSYEQYF. The CDR3 nucleotides are TGTGCCAGCAGCAAAGGAGGGGGAAGCTCCTACGAGCAGTACTTC.

The rearrangement uses TRBV18 and TRBJ2-7; TRBD2 agrees at 11 bases. Germline values: CDR1 KGHSH, CDR2 LQKENI. This CDR3 is built from 16 residues. Unmatched junction bases numbered 7, after V lost 1 base and J lost 5 bases. For the CDR3, the DNA is TGTGCCAGCTCACCACTACTAGCGGGAGCTTCCAACGAGCAGTACTTC. This gives the protein CASSPLLAGASNEQYF. Filled out from reference TRBV18 and TRBJ2-7, the complete variable domain reads NAGVMQNPRHLVRRRGQEARLRCSPMKGHSHVYWYRQLPEEGLKFMVYLQKENIIDESGMPKERFSAEFPKEGPSILRIQQVVRGDSAAYFCASSPLLAGASNEQYFGPGTRLTVT.

V gene TRBV4-3 combines with J gene TRBJ1-3, with D perhaps matching TRBD1 (6 bases). CDR1 and CDR2 (germline): LGHNA, YSLEER. The CDR3 runs to 14 residues. Trimming took off 4 bases at V and 1 base at J, with 8 bases between the two ends. As DNA, the CDR3 is TGCGCCAGCAGCCCCCAGGGGTCTGGAAACACCATATATTTT. As protein: CASSPQGSGNTIYF.

The V call is TRBV29-1, the J call TRBJ2-1, with D perhaps matching TRBD2 (5 bases). The CDR3 spans 12 residues. Germline CDR1 is SQVTM and CDR2 is ANQGSEA. The V gene lost 4 bases and the J gene lost 6 bases, with 10 bases spanning the gap. CDR3 sequence reads: CSVGSSGNEQFF. The CDR3 DNA reads TGCAGCGTTGGATCGAGCGGCAATGAGCAGTTCTTC.

This clone occurred once. This chain joins TRBV5-1 and TRBJ2-5, with D maybe TRBD1 (6 bases). This CDR3 contains 14 residues. CDR1 and CDR2 (germline): SGHRS, YFSETQ. The V end lost 4 bases, the J end lost 5 bases, and 15 bases lay between the germline ends. The CDR3 reads CASSAPTGWETQYF. The CDR3 DNA reads as TGCGCCAGCAGCGCCCCTACAGGGTGGGAGACCCAGTACTTC.

V is TRBV6-5 and J is TRBJ2-1; D gene unclear. Trimming removed 7 bases at V and 2 bases at J, with 12 bases between. Germline values: CDR1 MNHEY, CDR2 SVGAGI. CDR3 size: 14 residues. The CDR3 sequence: CASKVGDAYNEQFF. In nucleotides, the CDR3 is TGTGCCAGCAAGGTCGGAGACGCCTACAATGAGCAGTTCTTC.

The chain carries TRBV5-4 and TRBJ2-1; 12 nucleotides line up with TRBD2. The V gene's germline CDR1 is SGHNT and CDR2 YYREEE (reference sequence). V dropped 0 bases and J dropped 1; count of bases not matched to a gene: 5. This CDR3 spans 18 amino acids. The CDR3 reads CASSLGLAGARSYNEQFF. CDR3 coding DNA: TGTGCCAGCAGCTTGGGACTAGCGGGAGCTCGTTCCTACAATGAGCAGTTCTTC.

The V call is TRBV18, the J call TRBJ2-2; possible D gene TRBD2, 6 bases. CDR3 size: 15 residues. The V gene's germline CDR1 is KGHSH and CDR2 LQKENI. V was shortened by 1 base and J by 7 bases, with 13 bases between the two germline ends. CDR3 sequence reads: CASSPLPPGLGELFF. The CDR3, as DNA: TGTGCCAGCTCACCACTGCCTCCGGGACTCGGGGAGCTGTTTTTT.

The rearrangement uses TRBV25-1 and TRBJ1-2; 9 nucleotides agree with TRBD1. J gave up 6 bases and V 8 bases, and 7 bases lay outside the gene matches. This CDR3 is built from 13 residues. Germline V gene lookup returns CDR1 MGHDK and CDR2 SYGVNS. In nucleotides, the CDR3 is TGTGCCAGCCGGGACAGGGATTCGAATGGCTACACCTTC. Translated, it gives CASRDRDSNGYTF.

The gene calls are TRBV7-9 and TRBJ1-4; TRBD1 might be the D (6 bases). The CDR3 totals 17 residues. Germline assignment: CDR1 SEHNR and CDR2 FQNEAQ (reference sequence). V lost 0 bases, J lost 5 bases, and 16 bases lay in between. CDR3 sequence (DNA): TGTGCCAGCAGCTTAGCGGATTTCGACAGGAGAAATGAAAAACTGTTTTTT. This encodes CASSLADFDRRNEKLFF.

The V call is TRBV19, the J call TRBJ1-4, with D maybe TRBD1 (5 bases). The CDR3 is 18 amino acids. Trimming stripped 2 bases from V and 7 bases from J, with 23 bases between. Germline CDR1 is LNHDA and CDR2 is SQIVND (reference sequence). In nucleotides, the CDR3 is TGTGCCAGTAGTATATCCCGCCGAACCGGGACTAGAGGTGAAAAACTGTTTTTT. Its protein is CASSISRRTGTRGEKLFF. The full variable domain, rest sourced from reference TRBV19 and TRBJ1-4, is DGGITQSPKYLFRKEGQNVTLSCEQNLNHDAMYWYRQDPGQGLRLIYYSQIVNDFQKGDIAEGYSVSREKKESFPLTVTSAQKNPTAFYLCASSISRRTGTRGEKLFFGSGTQLSVL.